These 27 T cell receptor beta chains originate from one sample sequenced in a study of TIL therapy for anti-PD-1-resistant metastatic lung cancer. Described time point: pre-treatment sample, taken before nivolumab and TIL therapy. This was the immunoSEQ v3 assay. Some clones are missing from TCRdb's copy, which holds only in-frame ones; the method was immunoSEQ multiplex PCR. The sample lists 50,000 to 70,000 clones, approximately 69% seen once, with less than 8% in the top ten. The sequences come from blood, collected at baseline. These receptors were taken from a person aged 25-85 years with non-small cell lung cancer.

The CDR3 sequence: CASTSMRGETQYF. CDR3 nucleotide sequence: TGTGCCAGCACCTCAATGAGGGGGGAGACCCAGTACTTC. The chain couples TRBV2 to TRBJ2-5; D may be TRBD1 (6 bases). The germline V gene has CDR1 SNHLY and CDR2 FYNNEI. Trimming stripped 7 bases from V and 5 bases from J, with 14 bases between. The CDR3 spans 13 residues.

This clone was counted only a few times. The chain uses TRBV9 and TRBJ1-1; D is uncertain. The CDR3 sequence is 15 residues long. V was pared by 0 bases and J by 5 bases, with 14 bases between. Germline CDR1 reads SGDLS; CDR2 reads YYNGEE. CDR3 residues: CASSVGGNSETEAFF. The CDR3 bases are TGTGCCAGCAGCGTAGGGGGTAATTCGGAAACTGAAGCTTTCTTT.

The CDR3 coding sequence is TGTGCCACCAGCAGAGGTGCCAACTTAAACTATGGCTACACCTTC. This gives the protein CATSRGANLNYGYTF. The chain has TRBV15 and TRBJ1-2, with D hard to call. V was shortened by 1 base and J by 2 bases, with 11 bases between the two germline ends. Germline V gives CDR1 LNHNV, CDR2 YYDKDF (reference sequence). This CDR3 is built from 15 residues.

The J gene is TRBJ1-1, the V gene TRBV18; D not certain. The CDR3 has 14 residues. Germline loops: CDR1 KGHSH, CDR2 LQKENI. V was pared by 2 bases and J by 1 base, with 8 bases between. The CDR3 DNA reads TGTGCCAGCTCACCATTCGGAGAGAACACTGAAGCTTTCTTT. Its protein product is CASSPFGENTEAFF.

This clone showed up just once. CDR3 DNA sequence: TGCAGCGTTCGGCGGGAGGACACCGGGGAGCTGTTTTTT. It codes for CSVRREDTGELFF. The rearrangement joins TRBV29-1 to TRBJ2-2, with 8 bases that match TRBD2. This CDR3 is 13 amino acids long. Germline V gives CDR1 SQVTM, CDR2 ANQGSEA. V lost 5 bases to trimming and J lost 3 bases; unmatched junction nucleotides: 2.

The chain joins TRBV7-2 to TRBJ2-5; perhaps TRBD1 as D (5 bases). The V end was cut by 1 base, the J end by 7 bases, with 13 bases between. The CDR3 contains 14 residues. Germline V gives CDR1 SGHTA, CDR2 FQGNSA. CDR3 loop: CASSLEARAWTQYF. CDR3 DNA sequence: TGTGCCAGCAGCTTAGAGGCCAGGGCCTGGACCCAGTACTTC.

The chain uses TRBV5-1 and TRBJ2-5, with TRBD1 identical over 11 bases. The length of the CDR3 is 16 residues. With V trimmed by 1 base and J by 1 base, 3 bases remained unmatched. The V gene's germline CDR1 is SGHRS and CDR2 YFSETQ. Written as DNA, the CDR3 is TGCGCCAGCAGCTTGTGGACAGGGGGCCTCCAAGAGACCCAGTACTTC. This codes for CASSLWTGGLQETQYF.

This chain uses TRBV2 with TRBJ1-3, with no clear D. The CDR3 is 15 amino acids. Germline V gives CDR1 SNHLY, CDR2 FYNNEI. V lost 3 bases and J lost 0, with 9 bases in between. The CDR3 nucleotides are TGTGCCAGCAGTGACGGGATCCTCTCTGGAAACACCATATATTTT. Protein product: CASSDGILSGNTIYF. Full variable domain (rest looked up from reference TRBV2 and TRBJ1-3): EPEVTQTPSHQVTQMGQEVILRCVPISNHLYFYWYRQILGQKVEFLVSFYNNEISEKSEIFDDQFSVERPDGSNFTLKIRSTKLEDSAMYFCASSDGILSGNTIYFGEGSWLTVV.

This chain joins TRBV7-9 and TRBJ1-4; D gene uncertain. The CDR3 is 14 residues long. Germline assignment: CDR1 SEHNR and CDR2 FQNEAQ (reference sequence). V shed 5 bases and J shed 8 bases, with 15 bases lying between them. This CDR3 reads CASSLGPLEEKLFF. CDR3 nucleotides: TGTGCCAGCAGCCTAGGGCCGCTGGAAGAAAAACTGTTTTTT.

In this sample, this clone turned up a few times. The V call is TRBV2, the J call TRBJ2-1; TRBD1 matches at 9 bases. The CDR3 extends over 13 amino acids. V shed 7 bases, J shed 7 bases, and the junction held 5 bases outside the gene matches. CDR1 and CDR2 (germline): SNHLY, FYNNEI. This CDR3 is CASNQDRGNEQFF. DNA for the CDR3: TGTGCCAGCAACCAGGACAGGGGAAATGAGCAGTTCTTC. Together with reference TRBV2 and TRBJ2-1, the CDR3 gives the full variable domain: EPEVTQTPSHQVTQMGQEVILRCVPISNHLYFYWYRQILGQKVEFLVSFYNNEISEKSEIFDDQFSVERPDGSNFTLKIRSTKLEDSAMYFCASNQDRGNEQFFGPGTRLTVL.

A single count supports this clone. The chain combines TRBV19 with TRBJ2-5; 7 bases line up with TRBD1. Germline CDR1 and CDR2: LNHDA and SQIVND (reference sequence). CDR3 length equals 13 residues. Unmatched junction bases numbered 4, after V lost 5 bases and J lost 4 bases. The CDR3 sequence: CASSQNRGETQYF. CDR3 in DNA: TGTGCCAGTAGTCAGAACAGGGGAGAGACCCAGTACTTC. The whole variable domain, remainder taken from reference TRBV19 and TRBJ2-5, is DGGITQSPKYLFRKEGQNVTLSCEQNLNHDAMYWYRQDPGQGLRLIYYSQIVNDFQKGDIAEGYSVSREKKESFPLTVTSAQKNPTAFYLCASSQNRGETQYFGPGTRLLVL.

The chain links TRBV6-5 to TRBJ1-1, with D perhaps TRBD1 (6 bases). The V end lost 6 bases, the J end lost 5 bases, and 13 bases lay between the germline ends. Germline V gives CDR1 MNHEY, CDR2 SVGAGI. The CDR3 covers 13 residues. DNA for the CDR3: TGTGCCAGCAGATCTACAGGGTTTACTGAAGCTTTCTTT. Residues: CASRSTGFTEAFF.

The CDR3 spells CASSVAGLAGNEQYF. The CDR3 region has the DNA TGTGCCAGCAGCGTAGCTGGTCTAGCCGGCAACGAGCAGTACTTC. V and J are TRBV9 and TRBJ2-7; a possible D gene is TRBD2 (5 bases). Trimming cost V 0 bases and J 5 bases, with 15 bases left between them. The CDR3 contains 15 residues. Germline CDR1 and CDR2: SGDLS and YYNGEE.

The gene calls are TRBV5-1 and TRBJ2-5; possible D gene TRBD2, 5 bases. Germline CDR1 and CDR2: SGHRS and YFSETQ. The CDR3 spans 14 residues. V lost 0 bases to trimming and J lost 3 bases, with 9 bases between them. CDR3 sequence reads: CASSLEASKETQYF. The CDR3 nucleotides are TGCGCCAGCAGCTTGGAGGCTAGCAAAGAGACCCAGTACTTC.

The chain has TRBV2 and TRBJ1-1; D is ambiguous. The CDR3 consists of 13 residues. The V gene's germline CDR1 is SNHLY and CDR2 FYNNEI. V was clipped by 2 bases and J by 11 bases, with 15 bases between them. The CDR3 reads CASSELAGSGAFF. The CDR3 region has the DNA TGTGCCAGCAGTGAACTTGCTGGTTCTGGGGCTTTCTTT.

This clone is judged medium-sized (0.01 to 0.1%). The chain joins TRBV4-1 to TRBJ1-1, with D unresolved. Germline CDR1 reads MGHRA; CDR2 reads YSYEKL. Deletions cut 4 bases from V and 0 bases from J, with 12 bases between. The CDR3 loop spans 15 amino acids. CDR3 in DNA: TGCGCCAGCAGCCCTCTCCCCCGGGTGAACACTGAAGCTTTCTTT. Translating gives CASSPLPRVNTEAFF.

The J gene is TRBJ1-3, the V gene TRBV9; D remains unclear. Looked up from germline, CDR1 is SGDLS and CDR2 is YYNGEE. The CDR3 is 16 amino acids. Trimming cost V 0 bases and J 0 bases, with 10 bases left between them. In nucleotides, the CDR3 is TGTGCCAGCAGCGTAGGCGGCTCCTCCTCTGGAAACACCATATATTTT. It translates to CASSVGGSSSGNTIYF.

This clone was detected once. This chain connects TRBV5-4 to TRBJ2-5; a weak D match, TRBD1 (6 bases). This CDR3 is built from 13 residues. CDR1 and CDR2 from the germline V gene are SGHNT and YYREEE (reference sequence). V was cut by 1 base and J by 2 bases, with 6 bases left in between. The CDR3 loop is CASSLQGQETQYF. The DNA for the CDR3 is TGTGCCAGCAGCTTGCAGGGGCAAGAGACCCAGTACTTC.

The genes are TRBV27 and TRBJ1-2, with 9 bases fitting TRBD1. V trimming: 6 bases; J trimming: 0 bases; junction bases outside the gene matches: 11. CDR3 length: 17 residues. Germline V gene lookup returns CDR1 MNHEY and CDR2 SMNVEV (reference sequence). CDR3 in amino acids: CASSRTRTGDANYGYTF. CDR3 DNA sequence: TGTGCCAGCAGCCGTACTCGGACAGGGGACGCTAACTATGGCTACACCTTC.

V usage is TRBV5-4 and J usage is TRBJ2-7, with D possibly matching TRBD1 (6 bases). Between the trimmed V and J ends, which lost 3 bases and 3 bases, there was a span of 16 bases. Germline CDR1 reads SGHNT; CDR2 reads YYREEE (reference sequence). The CDR3 spans 15 residues. The CDR3 DNA reads TGTGCCAGCAGCTCGCGATCGACAGGAATCTACGAGCAGTACTTC. Protein product: CASSSRSTGIYEQYF.

J is TRBJ1-6 and V is TRBV27, with D possibly matching TRBD1 (5 bases). Trimming cost V 3 bases and J 6 bases, with 15 bases left between them. This CDR3 region has 16 residues. CDR1 and CDR2 (germline): MNHEY, SMNVEV (reference sequence). CDR3 in DNA: TGTGCCAGCAGTTTTCGTACAGGTACAAGTAATTCACCCCTCCACTTT. Protein sequence: CASSFRTGTSNSPLHF.

In this sample, this clone turned up a few times. The rearrangement joins TRBV27 to TRBJ1-1; D might be TRBD1 (6 bases). This CDR3 spans 12 amino acids. Trimming pared 7 bases from V and 5 bases from J, leaving 11 bases between. Germline V gene lookup returns CDR1 MNHEY and CDR2 SMNVEV (reference sequence). The CDR3 nucleotides are TGTGCCAGCACTCGAGGGGGGACTGAAGCTTTCTTT. Its translation: CASTRGGTEAFF.

The gene calls are TRBV11-2 and TRBJ2-7, with D perhaps matching TRBD1 (6 bases). There are 14 residues in the CDR3. With 5 bases removed from V and 0 bases from J, the gap between germline ends came to 11 bases. CDR1 and CDR2 from the germline V gene are SGHAT and FQNNGV. CDR3 amino acids: CASSPPTGSYEQYF. The CDR3 DNA is TGTGCCAGCAGCCCTCCGACAGGCTCCTACGAGCAGTACTTC.

This chain joins TRBV11-2 and TRBJ2-2; 8 nucleotides align to TRBD2. This CDR3 is 15 amino acids long. J was trimmed by 6 bases and V by 5 bases; bases with no gene match: 8. Germline V gene lookup returns CDR1 SGHAT and CDR2 FQNNGV. CDR3: CASSPGRGGAGELFF. Written as DNA, the CDR3 is TGTGCCAGCAGCCCCGGGAGGGGAGGGGCCGGGGAGCTGTTTTTT. The variable domain in full, completed from reference TRBV11-2 and TRBJ2-2, reads EAGVAQSPRYKIIEKRQSVAFWCNPISGHATLYWYQQILGQGPKLLIQFQNNGVVDDSQLPKDRFSAERLKGVDSTLKIQPAKLEDSAVYLCASSPGRGGAGELFFGEGSRLTVL.

The chain has TRBV5-4 and TRBJ1-1; D unresolved. The germline gives CDR1 SGHNT, CDR2 YYREEE (reference sequence). This CDR3 spans 14 amino acids. The V end lost 4 bases, the J end lost 0 bases, and 10 bases lay between the germline ends. This CDR3 reads CASSHDSMNTEAFF. The CDR3 nucleotides are TGTGCCAGCAGCCACGACTCTATGAACACTGAAGCTTTCTTT.

V is TRBV11-2 and J is TRBJ2-7; D gene uncertain. CDR1 and CDR2 from the germline V gene are SGHAT and FQNNGV. This CDR3 is built from 15 residues. Trimming left V 0 bases short and J 5 bases short, with 14 bases between. In DNA, the CDR3 is TGTGCCAGCAGCTTAGAAAGCCAGTTGGGTAACGAGCAGTACTTC. This sequence encodes CASSLESQLGNEQYF.

The rearrangement links TRBV7-8 to TRBJ2-7, with D possibly matching TRBD2 (5 bases). CDR3 length: 13 amino acids. Per germline, CDR1 SGHVS and CDR2 FQNEAQ. With 4 bases removed from V and 2 bases from J, the gap between germline ends came to 9 bases. CDR3 sequence: CASSSSAAYEQYF. The CDR3 DNA reads as TGTGCCAGCAGCTCCTCAGCGGCCTACGAGCAGTACTTC.